Sequencing of this T cell receptor beta chain was carried out in a study of read filtering for tumor transcriptome and immune sequencing. Overall study context: Mean patient age was roughly 72 years, range roughly 40 to 80; around 16 male, roughly 14 female. TCR-mapped reads were about 4.05 to 11 million with IR-seq versus about 85 to 1,300 with RNA-seq. Points from the study as a whole: Single-read clonotypes: roughly 82% of IR-seq clonotypes (approximately 3.7% of reads), 74.6% of RNA-seq clonotypes (under 50% of reads).

This CDR3 is 14 amino acids long. The V and J ends lost 3 bases and 3 bases respectively, with 12 bases between them. CDR1 and CDR2 (germline): SQVTM, ANQGSEA. The sample holds many counts of this clonotype. Its antigen is currently unknown. This library used about 400 ng RNA and molecular barcoded adaptors spanning alpha/delta and beta/gamma chains. TCRdb re-called the reads through MiXCR, storing one row per CDR3 protein. The sample consists of 20,000 to 25,000 distinct CDR3 sequences, roughly 13% of them appearing once. The rearrangement uses TRBV29-1 and TRBJ2-1, with a weak D call TRBD2 (6 bases). Sequenced: a population of CD138-negative cells sorted from bone marrow. The sequence was obtained from a donor at least 40 years old with multiple myeloma. The CDR3 sequence is CSVERYGGYNEQFF. CDR3 nucleotide sequence: TGCAGCGTTGAGCGTTACGGGGGCTACAATGAGCAGTTCTTC.